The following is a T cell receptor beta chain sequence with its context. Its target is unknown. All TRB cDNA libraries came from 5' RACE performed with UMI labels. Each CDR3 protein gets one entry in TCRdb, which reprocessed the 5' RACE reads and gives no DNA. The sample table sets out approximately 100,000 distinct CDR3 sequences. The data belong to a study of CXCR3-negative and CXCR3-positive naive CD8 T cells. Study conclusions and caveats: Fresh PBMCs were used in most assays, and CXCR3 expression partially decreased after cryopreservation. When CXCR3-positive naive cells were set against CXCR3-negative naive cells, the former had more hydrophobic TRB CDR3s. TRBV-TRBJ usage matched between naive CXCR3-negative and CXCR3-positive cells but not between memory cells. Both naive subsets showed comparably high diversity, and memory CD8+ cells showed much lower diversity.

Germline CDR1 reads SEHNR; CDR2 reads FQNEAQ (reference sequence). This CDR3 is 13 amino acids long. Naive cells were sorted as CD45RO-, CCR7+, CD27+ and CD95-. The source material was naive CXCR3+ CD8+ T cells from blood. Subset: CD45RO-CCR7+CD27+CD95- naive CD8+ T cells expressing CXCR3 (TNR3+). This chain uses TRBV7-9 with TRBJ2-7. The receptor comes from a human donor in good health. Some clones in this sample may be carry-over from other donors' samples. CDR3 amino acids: CASSLPGSYEQYF.